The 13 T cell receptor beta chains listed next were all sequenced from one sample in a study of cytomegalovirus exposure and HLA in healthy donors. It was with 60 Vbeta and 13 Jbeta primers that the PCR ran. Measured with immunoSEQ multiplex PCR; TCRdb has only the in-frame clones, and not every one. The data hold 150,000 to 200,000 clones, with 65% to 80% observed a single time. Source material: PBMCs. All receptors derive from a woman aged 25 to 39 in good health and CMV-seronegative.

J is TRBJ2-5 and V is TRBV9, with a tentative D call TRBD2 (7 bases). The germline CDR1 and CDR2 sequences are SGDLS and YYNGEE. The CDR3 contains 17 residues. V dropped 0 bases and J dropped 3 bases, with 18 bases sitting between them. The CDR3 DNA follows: TGTGCCAGCAGCGTAGCAACCTACGGGGGGCTAGAAGAGACCCAGTACTTC. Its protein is CASSVATYGGLEETQYF.

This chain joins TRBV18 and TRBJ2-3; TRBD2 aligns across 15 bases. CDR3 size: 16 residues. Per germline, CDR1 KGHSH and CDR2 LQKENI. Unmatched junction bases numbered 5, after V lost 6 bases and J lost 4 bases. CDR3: CASSSRTSGGADTQYF. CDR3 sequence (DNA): TGTGCCAGCTCTTCAAGGACTAGCGGGGGGGCAGATACGCAGTATTTT.

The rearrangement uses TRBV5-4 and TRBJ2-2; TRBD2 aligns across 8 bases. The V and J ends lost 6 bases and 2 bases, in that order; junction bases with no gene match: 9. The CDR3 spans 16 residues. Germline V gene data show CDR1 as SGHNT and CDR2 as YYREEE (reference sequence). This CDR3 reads CASTHWAGGNTGELFF. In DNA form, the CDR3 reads TGTGCCAGCACCCATTGGGCGGGGGGAAACACCGGGGAGCTGTTTTTT. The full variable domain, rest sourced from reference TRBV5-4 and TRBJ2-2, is ETGVTQSPTHLIKTRGQQVTLRCSSQSGHNTVSWYQQALGQGPQFIFQYYREEENGRGNFPPRFSGLQFPNYSSELNVNALELDDSALYLCASTHWAGGNTGELFFGEGSRLTVL.

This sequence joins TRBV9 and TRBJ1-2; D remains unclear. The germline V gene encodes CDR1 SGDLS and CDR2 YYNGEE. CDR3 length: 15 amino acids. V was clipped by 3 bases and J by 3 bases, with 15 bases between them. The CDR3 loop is CASSETGNPYYGYTF. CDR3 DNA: TGTGCCAGCAGCGAGACCGGGAACCCGTACTATGGCTACACCTTC.

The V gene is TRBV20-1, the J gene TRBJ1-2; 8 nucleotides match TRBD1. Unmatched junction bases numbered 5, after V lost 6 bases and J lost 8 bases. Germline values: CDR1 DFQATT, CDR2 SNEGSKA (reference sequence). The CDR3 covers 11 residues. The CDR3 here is CSASGQGGYTF. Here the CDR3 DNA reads TGCAGTGCCTCAGGACAGGGAGGCTACACCTTC.

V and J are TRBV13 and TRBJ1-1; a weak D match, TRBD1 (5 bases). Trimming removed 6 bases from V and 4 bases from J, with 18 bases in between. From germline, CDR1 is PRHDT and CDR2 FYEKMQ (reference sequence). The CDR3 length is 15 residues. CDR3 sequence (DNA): TGTGCCAGCAGACAAAAGCCGGGGGGAGGCACTGAAGCTTTCTTT. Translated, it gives CASRQKPGGGTEAFF.

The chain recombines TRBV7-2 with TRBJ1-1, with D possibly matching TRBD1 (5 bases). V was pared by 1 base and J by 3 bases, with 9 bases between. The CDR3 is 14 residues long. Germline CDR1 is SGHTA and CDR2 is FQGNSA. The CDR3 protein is CASSLVSRDTEAFF. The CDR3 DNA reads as TGTGCCAGCAGCTTAGTTAGCAGGGACACTGAAGCTTTCTTT.

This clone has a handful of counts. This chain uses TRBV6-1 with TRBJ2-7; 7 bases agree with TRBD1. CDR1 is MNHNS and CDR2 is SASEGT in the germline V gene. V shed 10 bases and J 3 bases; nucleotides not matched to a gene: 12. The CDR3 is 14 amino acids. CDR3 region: CATDRTGASYEQYF. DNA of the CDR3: TGTGCCACAGATAGGACAGGCGCGAGCTACGAGCAGTACTTC.

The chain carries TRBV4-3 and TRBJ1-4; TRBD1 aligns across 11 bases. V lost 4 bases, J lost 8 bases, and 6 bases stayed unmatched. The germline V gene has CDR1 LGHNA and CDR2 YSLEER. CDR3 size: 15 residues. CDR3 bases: TGCGCCAGCAGCCCGCGGACAGGGGGCGAGGAAAAACTGTTTTTT. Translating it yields CASSPRTGGEEKLFF.

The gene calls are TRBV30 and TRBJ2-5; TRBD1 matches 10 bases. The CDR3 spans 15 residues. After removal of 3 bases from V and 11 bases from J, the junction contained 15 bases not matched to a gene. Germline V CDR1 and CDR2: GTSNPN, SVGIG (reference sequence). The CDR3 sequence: CAWSILRDRGFEQYF. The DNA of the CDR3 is TGTGCCTGGAGCATACTCCGGGACAGGGGTTTTGAGCAGTACTTC.

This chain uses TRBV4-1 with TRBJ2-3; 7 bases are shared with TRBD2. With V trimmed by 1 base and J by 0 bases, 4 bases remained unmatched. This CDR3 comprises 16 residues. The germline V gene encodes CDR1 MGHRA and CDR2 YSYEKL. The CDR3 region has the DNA TGCGCCAGCAGCCAAGGCCTAGCGGCTAGCACAGATACGCAGTATTTT. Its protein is CASSQGLAASTDTQYF.

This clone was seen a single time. CDR3 sequence reads: CATHGNGYTF. In DNA, the CDR3 is TGTGCAACCCACGGGAACGGCTACACCTTC. The chain uses TRBV19 and TRBJ1-2, with D unclear. Looked up from germline, CDR1 is LNHDA and CDR2 is SQIVND (reference sequence). The CDR3 covers 10 residues.

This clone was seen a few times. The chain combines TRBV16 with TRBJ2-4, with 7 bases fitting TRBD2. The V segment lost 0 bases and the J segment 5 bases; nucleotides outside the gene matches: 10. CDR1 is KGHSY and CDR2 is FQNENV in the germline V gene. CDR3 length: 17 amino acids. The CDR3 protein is CASSQSMASGDENIQYF. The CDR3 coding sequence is TGTGCCAGCAGCCAATCGATGGCTAGCGGAGACGAAAACATTCAGTACTTC.